A selection of T cell receptor beta chains follows, all from one sample in a study of Tregs in tolerant kidney transplant recipients. Produced via immunoSEQ multiplex PCR; TCRdb's table is partial and in-frame only. In the table there are 100,000 to 130,000 clones, 90% of which are singletons. The specimen was CD4+ T cells from blood, collected before the transplant. All receptors derive from a human donor who received a combined kidney and bone marrow transplant. CDR3s include the opening cysteine and the closing phenylalanine or tryptophan. D genes are given only for firm matches. Part of the rows lack a size; the others show once, few, many or a class for expanded clones.

-,17,TRBV19,TRBJ1-2,TRBD1,TGTGCCAGTAGTATAGAATGGACAGGGGGCTTGAGGAATGGCTACACCTTC,CASSIEWTGGLRNGYTF
-,14,TRBV27,TRBJ2-7,-,TGTGCCAGCAGTACTTGGGACACAACCTACGAGCAGTACTTC,CASSTWDTTYEQYF
once,15,TRBV4-1,TRBJ1-5,-,TGCGCCAGCAGCCAAGTGGGGGGTCCCAATCAGCCCCAGCATTTT,CASSQVGGPNQPQHF
once,15,TRBV18,TRBJ2-5,TRBD1,TGTGCCAGCTCCCAAAAACAGGGGCAGTTGGAGACCCAGTACTTC,CASSQKQGQLETQYF
-,13,TRBV6-5,TRBJ1-1,TRBD1,TGTGCCACCGCGACAGGGACAATCACTGAAGCTTTCTTT,CATATGTITEAFF
-,18,TRBV7-7,TRBJ2-3,TRBD2,TGTGCCAGCAGCTCCCGGGGCGGGAGGGCCCTAAGCACAGATACGCAGTATTTT,CASSSRGGRALSTDTQYF
-,15,TRBV6-5,TRBJ1-1,-,-,CASSTSWGGFTEAFF
-,13,TRBV7-2,TRBJ1-5,-,TGTGCCAGCAGCTCAGGGGGCAATCAGCCCCAGCATTTT,CASSSGGNQPQHF
-,16,TRBV2,TRBJ1-2,TRBD1,TGTGCCAGCAGTGAATTCTCCCAGGGGGCGGGTTATGGCTACACCTTC,CASSEFSQGAGYGYTF
-,15,TRBV18,TRBJ2-2,-,TGTGCCAGCTCCCAAGGGGGGGCGAACACCGGGGAGCTGTTTTTT,CASSQGGANTGELFF
-,17,TRBV5-1,TRBJ2-5,TRBD1,TGCGCCAGCAGCTTGGTTCCCTACAGGGGGCCAGGGGAGACCCAGTACTTC,CASSLVPYRGPGETQYF
-,13,TRBV28,TRBJ1-2,-,TGTGCCAGCAGTCCCACAGGGAAGTTTGGCTACACCTTC,CASSPTGKFGYTF
-,15,TRBV6-5,TRBJ2-7,TRBD1,TGTGCCAGCACCCGGGGGGACAGGGGCCTCTACGAGCAGTACTTC,CASTRGDRGLYEQYF
-,11,TRBV30,TRBJ2-5,-,TGTGCCCGCGGGAACGGAGAGACCCAGTACTTC,CARGNGETQYF
once,17,TRBV27,TRBJ1-6,-,TGTGCCAGCAGCTCCTCCTCGTACCTATCCTATAATTCACCCCTCCACTTT,CASSSSSYLSYNSPLHF
-,11,TRBV11-3,TRBJ1-1,-,TGTGCCAGCAGCCACGGCACTGAAGCTTTCTTT,CASSHGTEAFF
-,15,TRBV5-4,TRBJ2-2,TRBD1,TGTGCCAGCAGCTCCGGGACAGGGGGCTTGGGGGAGCTGTTTTTT,CASSSGTGGLGELFF
once,15,TRBV28,TRBJ2-3,-,TGTGCCAGCAGTCCCTTTCAGGGGCCGTCCAATACGCAGTATTTT,CASSPFQGPSNTQYF
-,13,TRBV9,TRBJ2-1,-,TGTGCCAGCAGCGTTACGGCGGCGGGTGAGCAGTTCTTC,CASSVTAAGEQFF
-,15,TRBV5-4,TRBJ2-7,-,TGTGCCAGCAGGGGCGGGGCGGTCGGGCCCTACGAGCAGTACTTC,CASRGGAVGPYEQYF
-,17,TRBV7-2,TRBJ2-5,TRBD2,TGTGCCAGCAGCTTAGCCGGTCGGGGGGGCGTGCAAGAGACCCAGTACTTC,CASSLAGRGGVQETQYF
-,11,TRBV6-5,TRBJ2-1,-,TGTGCCAGCAGCGGTCGCAATGAGCAGTTCTTC,CASSGRNEQFF
-,13,TRBV5-1,TRBJ2-7,-,TGCGCCAGCAGCTTGGGGCAGTCCTACGAGCAGTACTTC,CASSLGQSYEQYF
few,14,TRBV6-1,TRBJ1-5,TRBD1,TGTGCCAGCGGGGACAGATTTAGCAATCAGCCCCAGCATTTT,CASGDRFSNQPQHF
-,14,TRBV2,TRBJ1-6,TRBD1,TGTGCCAGCAGCGACGGGGACAGTGTTTCACCCCTCCACTTT,CASSDGDSVSPLHF
-,15,TRBV5-1,TRBJ1-2,-,TGCGCCAGCAGCCAGGCGGGGGCCACCTACTATGGCTACACCTTC,CASSQAGATYYGYTF
-,14,TRBV5-1,TRBJ2-7,TRBD1,TGCGCCAGCAGCATTGGACAGGGTTCCTACGAGCAGTACTTC,CASSIGQGSYEQYF
-,15,TRBV10-3,TRBJ2-3,TRBD2,TGTGCCATCAGTGACCCGCGGGAGAGCACAGATACGCAGTATTTT,CAISDPRESTDTQYF
-,14,TRBV6-5,TRBJ2-1,TRBD1,TGTGCCAGCACCCCGGGACAGGGGGCTCATGAGCAGTTCTTC,CASTPGQGAHEQFF
-,15,TRBV28,TRBJ2-2,-,TGTGCCAGCAGTTTAGCGGCCGCGAACACCGGGGAGCTGTTTTTT,CASSLAAANTGELFF